A selection of T cell receptor beta chains follows, all from one sample in a study of tumor and adjacent non-tumor tissue in lung cancer. TCRdb analysed the multiplex PCR reads with MiXCR anew, one entry per CDR3 protein. The table has approximately 82,000 distinct CDR3 sequences, 76% seen once. Sequenced: distant non-tumor lung tissue. The receptors were sampled from a man between 65 and 79 years old with non-small cell lung cancer. Both conserved end residues are trimmed from each CDR3. Fields, in order: V gene, J gene, CDR3 protein.

>TRBV6-2/TRBV6-3|TRBJ2-1
ASSPRGGTEQF
>TRBV11-3|TRBJ1-1
TSMRTGAFTEAF
>TRBV10-3|TRBJ2-1
AIRMELAGGPMIGEQF
>TRBV29-1|TRBJ1-1
IVEHGAAGTEAF
>TRBV6-6|TRBJ1-1
VSSYPVSSGLDTEAL
>TRBV4-1|TRBJ2-2
ASSQDIQGQGPKKNTGELF
>TRBV19|TRBJ2-1
ASSIDDLRVYEQF
>TRBV28|TRBJ1-1
ASTLGDGEATEAF
>TRBV11-2|TRBJ2-7
TSSRRGGTYEHY
>TRBV6-1|TRBJ2-1
ASSEDVGLFGYNEQF
>TRBV11-3|TRBJ2-3
ASSLERTGVGDTQY
>TRBV30|TRBJ2-1
AWSTDGQGKNEQS
>TRBV29-1|TRBJ2-2
SVRTRTPQGGEMF
>TRBV10-1|TRBJ2-6
ASRRGPGGPSGANVLT
>TRBV28|TRBJ1-5
ASRFRLGSSNQSHH
>TRBV7-9|TRBJ2-5
ASGRTSGIQETQN
>TRBV28|TRBJ2-5
ASGTGGTQY
>TRBV20-1|TRBJ1-1
SARDSNTEAS
>TRBV12-3/TRBV12-4|TRBJ2-1
ASSPSRGLYIEQF
>TRBV6-2/TRBV6-3|TRBJ2-7
ASSQTGSSSYEQY
>TRBV6-6|TRBJ2-7
ASKETIYYEQY
>TRBV11-2|TRBJ2-3
ASILDRGPDTQN
>TRBV11-2|TRBJ1-2
VSSLDVGVTHYGYT